This TCR beta chain was profiled in a study of T cells in Graves' hyperthyroidism and ophthalmopathy (dated by TCRdb to about 2019). Concerning the study at large: Peripheral blood samples were taken at initial diagnosis, before any treatment was given. A discovery cohort of around 100 patients, about 44 with Graves' ophthalmopathy and approximately 60 with stable Graves' hyperthyroidism, was used to find distinguishing TCR V-J signatures. After blood sampling, hyperthyroidism patients were treated with methimazole at a starting dose of 30 mg daily, and ophthalmopathy patients were treated with high-dose intravenous methylprednisolone. The paper describes TCR Vbeta CDR3 sequencing of 140 or so peripheral blood samples, made up of around 41 ophthalmopathy patients, approximately 76 hyperthyroidism patients and 17 progressor patients. For training and testing, the 80 to 100 patients in the discovery cohort were randomly divided in a 7:3 ratio. Whether ophthalmopathy could be predicted prospectively was tested in an independent validation cohort made up of 18 to 20 hyperthyroidism patients plus 17 patients who later progressed to ophthalmopathy. In addition, the study compared T-cell repertoires in thyroid tissue and in blood from 6 or 7 Graves' hyperthyroidism patients. What the authors observed across the whole study: A model built on a 13 V-J signature distinguished ophthalmopathy from stable hyperthyroidism, reaching about 88% sensitivity and about 81% specificity in cross-validation and 80%/75% in testing. Most expanded thyroid clonotypes (frequency above 0.001) were also detected in blood, suggesting blood repertoires may reflect thyroid immune responses. During validation, the model predicted progression to ophthalmopathy a median of around 7 months ahead of onset, with more than 60% sensitivity and almost 75% specificity. No statistical method was used to set the sample size in advance, and investigators knew the group allocation.

The TCR beta CDR3 regions were amplified from the RNA transcripts. A first-round RT-PCR of the TCR CDR3 used the HTBI primer set with the Qiagen OneStep RT-PCR kit. Libraries were constructed in a second round of multiplex PCR, after which size selection and purification were carried out. The libraries were sequenced on an Illumina HiSeq2000 using paired-end 100 bp reads. Under the source paper's analysis protocol: Raw data were processed with SOAPnuke, discarding reads with adapters, uncalled bases, mean Phred below 15, or no exact constant-primer or identifier match. High-quality paired reads were merged using COPE v1.2.5, and each unique nucleotide sequence was defined as a clonotype. MiTCR v1.1 was used to align clonotypes to the IMGT TRBV, TRBD and TRBJ reference segments. Analysis was restricted to V-J combinations with a frequency above 0.0001, which covered approximately 99% of repertoires. The TCS score was defined as F50 (clonal expansion) divided by E x V (chaos), with BLOSUM62-based TCRdist calculated between CDR3 peptides within each V-J. Welch's t-statistics and random forest reduced roughly 500 V-J features to some 14, which were used in a naive Bayes classifier (R e1071). TCRdb redid the processing of the public reads, applying fastp at Q25 and MiXCR, and retained in-frame beta chains. Merged by CDR3 protein, the rows form single entries marked with the most common genes and DNA. The V and J calls and clone size are TCRdb's, not the authors'. The sample includes around 690,000 distinct CDR3 sequences, with about 18% observed a single time. Jointly, the top ten make up around 15% of the sample.

According to the germline V gene, CDR1 reads MDHEN and CDR2 reads SYDVKM. The CDR3 measures 15 amino acids from cysteine to phenylalanine. Solely the CDR3 DNA is kept, with 45 bases framed from the first base. V drops 7 bases and J drops 6 bases, leaving 19 bases in between. Many counts were recorded for this clonotype. This clone's antigen is unknown. No per-base quality is available; no much larger clone lies one base away. A patient counted as having stable Graves' hyperthyroidism if no progression to ophthalmopathy occurred over 18 months of follow-up. Hyperthyroidism patients were aged 18 to 65 years and newly diagnosed, with disease duration of less than 2 months. The study excluded patients with uncontrolled infections, other autoimmune diseases, pregnancy or lactation. Diagnoses were established on the basis of clinical symptoms, serum thyroxine and TRAb, thyroid ultrasound, and orbital computed tomography. PBMCs were separated from approximately 9.9 ml of fresh peripheral blood using Ficoll-Paque density gradient centrifugation. Total RNA was extracted with Trizol reagent, and quality was checked on an Agilent 2100 Bioanalyzer.

The sequenced sample consisted of blood. The chain employs TRBV28 and TRBJ2-1, with an unclear D gene assignment. The clonotype comes from a man aged 45-65 years with Graves' hyperthyroidism. The DNA sequence follows: TGTGCCAGCACTCCTCCATTGGGTCCCCGCAATGAGCAGTTCTTC. It codes for CASTPPLGPRNEQFF. The variable domain in full, with residues beyond the CDR3 obtained from the reference TRBV28 and TRBJ2-1 genes, is DVKVTQSSRYLVKRTGEKVFLECVQDMDHENMFWYRQDPGLGLRLIYFSYDVKMKEKGDIPEGYSVSREKKERFSLILESASTNQTSMYLCASTPPLGPRNEQFFGPGTRLTVL.